The source of this T cell receptor beta chain is a study of blood T cell repertoires in COVID-19. In the study overall: Italy, Spain and the United States were the sources of the convalescent and acute COVID-19 samples.

Trimming took off 5 bases at V and 3 bases at J, with 14 bases between the two ends. The CDR3 runs to 14 residues. In germline, CDR1 is SEHNR, CDR2 FQNEAQ (reference sequence). The participants were between about 18 and 90 years old and came from 24 US areas. Clinical history reported by participants formed the basis on which cohorts were assigned. The table came from immunoSEQ multiplex PCR; TCRdb's copy has only in-frame clones and leaves some out. Here the sample spans approximately 260,000 clones, around 88% being singletons. The J gene is TRBJ2-7, the V gene TRBV7-9, with D possibly matching TRBD1 (6 bases). The origin of this receptor is a middle-aged woman with acute COVID-19. Sequencing was performed on PBMCs or T cells enriched from blood (not recorded which). CDR3 in DNA: TGTGCCAGCAGCCCAACCGGACAGAACTACGAGCAGTACTTC. Amino acids: CASSPTGQNYEQYF.